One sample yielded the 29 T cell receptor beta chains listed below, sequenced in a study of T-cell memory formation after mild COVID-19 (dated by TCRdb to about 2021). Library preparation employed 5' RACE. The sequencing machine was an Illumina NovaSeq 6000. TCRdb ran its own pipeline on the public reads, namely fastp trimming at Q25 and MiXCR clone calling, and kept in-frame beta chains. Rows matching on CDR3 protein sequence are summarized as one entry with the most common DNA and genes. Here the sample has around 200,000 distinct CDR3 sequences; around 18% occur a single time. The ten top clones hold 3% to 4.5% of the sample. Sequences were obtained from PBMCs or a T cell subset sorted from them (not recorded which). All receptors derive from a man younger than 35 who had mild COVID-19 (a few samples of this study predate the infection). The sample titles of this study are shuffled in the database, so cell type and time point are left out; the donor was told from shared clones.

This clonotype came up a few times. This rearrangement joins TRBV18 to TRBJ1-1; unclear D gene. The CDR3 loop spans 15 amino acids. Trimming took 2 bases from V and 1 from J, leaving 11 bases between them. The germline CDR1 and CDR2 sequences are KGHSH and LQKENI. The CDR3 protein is CASSPVVGANTEAFF. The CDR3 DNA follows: TGTGCCAGCTCACCAGTCGTTGGTGCGAACACTGAAGCTTTCTTT.

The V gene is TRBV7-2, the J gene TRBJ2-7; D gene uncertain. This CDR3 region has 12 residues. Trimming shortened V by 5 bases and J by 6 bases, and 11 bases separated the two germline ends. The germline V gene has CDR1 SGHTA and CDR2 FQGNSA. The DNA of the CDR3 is TGTGCCAGCAGCCTAACGACCTCCGAGCAGTACTTC. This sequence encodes CASSLTTSEQYF.

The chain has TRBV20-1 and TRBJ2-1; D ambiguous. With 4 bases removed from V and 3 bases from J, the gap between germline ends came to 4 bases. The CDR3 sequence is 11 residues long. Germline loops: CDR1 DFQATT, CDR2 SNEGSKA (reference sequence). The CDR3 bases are TGCAGTGCTACCTACTACAATGAGCAGTTCTTC. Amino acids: CSATYYNEQFF.

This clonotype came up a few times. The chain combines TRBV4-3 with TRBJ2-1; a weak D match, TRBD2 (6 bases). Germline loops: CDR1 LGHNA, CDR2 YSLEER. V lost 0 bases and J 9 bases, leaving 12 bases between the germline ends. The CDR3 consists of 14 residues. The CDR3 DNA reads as TGCGCCAGCAGCCAAGAACTAGCTTCGAGTGAGCAGTTCTTC. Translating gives CASSQELASSEQFF.

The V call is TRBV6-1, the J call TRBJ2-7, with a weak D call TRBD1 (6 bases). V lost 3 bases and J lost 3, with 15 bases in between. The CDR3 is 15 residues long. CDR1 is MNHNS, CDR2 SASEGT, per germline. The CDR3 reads CASSEPSRGFYEQYF. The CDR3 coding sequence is TGTGCCAGCAGTGAGCCATCCAGGGGATTCTACGAGCAGTACTTC.

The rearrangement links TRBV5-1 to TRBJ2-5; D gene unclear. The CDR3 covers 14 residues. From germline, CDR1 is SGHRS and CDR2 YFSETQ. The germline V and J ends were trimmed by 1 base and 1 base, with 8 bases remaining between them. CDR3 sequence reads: CASSLSSVQETQYF. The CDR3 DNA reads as TGCGCCAGCAGCTTGAGTTCTGTCCAAGAGACCCAGTACTTC.

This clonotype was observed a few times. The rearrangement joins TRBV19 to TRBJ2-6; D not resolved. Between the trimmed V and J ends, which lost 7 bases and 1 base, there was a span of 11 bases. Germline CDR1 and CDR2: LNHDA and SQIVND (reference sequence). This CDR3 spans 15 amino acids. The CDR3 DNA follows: TGTGCCAGTAACTTTGACTCGTCTGGGGCCAACGTCCTGACTTTC. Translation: CASNFDSSGANVLTF.

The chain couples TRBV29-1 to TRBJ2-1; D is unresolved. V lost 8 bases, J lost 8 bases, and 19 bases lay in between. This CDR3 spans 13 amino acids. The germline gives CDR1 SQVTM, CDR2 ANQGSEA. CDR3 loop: CSYGPPGRDEQFF. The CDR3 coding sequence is TGCAGCTATGGGCCCCCAGGAAGGGATGAGCAGTTCTTC.

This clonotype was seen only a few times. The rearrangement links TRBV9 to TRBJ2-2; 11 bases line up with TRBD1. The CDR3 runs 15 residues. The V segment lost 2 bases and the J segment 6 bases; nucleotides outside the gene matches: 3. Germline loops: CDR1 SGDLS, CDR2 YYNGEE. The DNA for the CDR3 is TGTGCCAGCAGCGTTCGGACAGGGGGCGCCGGGGAGCTGTTTTTT. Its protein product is CASSVRTGGAGELFF.

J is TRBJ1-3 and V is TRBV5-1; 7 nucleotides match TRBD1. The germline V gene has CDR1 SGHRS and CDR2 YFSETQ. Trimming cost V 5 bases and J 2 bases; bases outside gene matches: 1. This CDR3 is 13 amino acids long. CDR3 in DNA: TGCGCCAGCAGAACAGGGGCTGGAAACACCATATATTTT. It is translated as CASRTGAGNTIYF.

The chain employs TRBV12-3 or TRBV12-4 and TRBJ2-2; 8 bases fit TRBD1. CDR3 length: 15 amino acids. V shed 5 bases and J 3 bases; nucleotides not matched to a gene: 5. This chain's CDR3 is CASSLQGDYTGELFF. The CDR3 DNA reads TGTGCCAGCAGTCTACAGGGGGATTACACCGGGGAGCTGTTTTTT.

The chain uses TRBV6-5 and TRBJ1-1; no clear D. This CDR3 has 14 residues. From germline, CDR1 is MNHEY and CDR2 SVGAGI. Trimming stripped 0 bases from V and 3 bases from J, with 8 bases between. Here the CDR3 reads CASSYSTRDTEAFF. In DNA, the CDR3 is TGTGCCAGCAGTTACTCGACCCGGGACACTGAAGCTTTCTTT.

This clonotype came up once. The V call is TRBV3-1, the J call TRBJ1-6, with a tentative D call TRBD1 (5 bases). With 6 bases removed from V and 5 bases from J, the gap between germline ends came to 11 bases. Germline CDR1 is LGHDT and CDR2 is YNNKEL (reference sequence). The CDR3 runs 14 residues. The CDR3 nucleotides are TGTGCCAGCAGGGGGCTAGGGGATAATTCACCCCTCCACTTT. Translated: CASRGLGDNSPLHF.

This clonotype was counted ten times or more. Here the CDR3 reads CASGGGPESPLHF. In DNA, the CDR3 is TGTGCCAGTGGGGGGGGACCCGAGTCACCCCTCCACTTT. This rearrangement joins TRBV5-5 to TRBJ1-6; TRBD1 might be the D (5 bases). Deletions cut 8 bases from V and 10 bases from J, with 16 bases between. Germline lookup yields CDR1 SGHKS and CDR2 YYEKEE (reference sequence). This CDR3 has 13 amino acids.

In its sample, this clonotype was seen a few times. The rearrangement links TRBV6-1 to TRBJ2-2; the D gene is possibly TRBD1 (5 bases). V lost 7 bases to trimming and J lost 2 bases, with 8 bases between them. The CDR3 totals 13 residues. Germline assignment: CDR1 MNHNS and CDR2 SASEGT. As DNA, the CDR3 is TGTGCCAGCACGGACATTAACACCGGGGAGCTGTTTTTT. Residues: CASTDINTGELFF.

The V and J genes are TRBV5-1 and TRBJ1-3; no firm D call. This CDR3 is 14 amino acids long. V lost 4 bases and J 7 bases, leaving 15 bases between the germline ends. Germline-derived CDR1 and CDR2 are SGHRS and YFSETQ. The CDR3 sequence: CASSKTLGVNTIYF. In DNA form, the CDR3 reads TGCGCCAGCAGCAAGACATTGGGAGTGAACACCATATATTTT.

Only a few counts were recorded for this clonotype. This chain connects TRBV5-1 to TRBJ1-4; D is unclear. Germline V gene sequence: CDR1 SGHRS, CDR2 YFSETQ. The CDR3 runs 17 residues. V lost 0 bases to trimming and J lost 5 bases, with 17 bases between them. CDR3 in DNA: TGCGCCAGCAGCTTGGGGGCTACACCCAATCGGAATGAAAAACTGTTTTTT. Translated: CASSLGATPNRNEKLFF.

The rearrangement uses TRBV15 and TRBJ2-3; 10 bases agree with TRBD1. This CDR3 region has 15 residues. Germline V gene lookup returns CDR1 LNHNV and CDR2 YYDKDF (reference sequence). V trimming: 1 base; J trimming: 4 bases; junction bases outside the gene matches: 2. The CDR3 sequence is CATSRGDRGPDTQYF. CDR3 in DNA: TGTGCCACCAGCAGAGGGGACAGGGGCCCAGATACGCAGTATTTT.

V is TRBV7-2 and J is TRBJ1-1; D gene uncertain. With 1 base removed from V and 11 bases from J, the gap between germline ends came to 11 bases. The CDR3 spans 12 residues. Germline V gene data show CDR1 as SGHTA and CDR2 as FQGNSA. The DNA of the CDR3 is TGTGCCAGCAGCTTAGAGGGAGTGATTGCTTTCTTT. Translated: CASSLEGVIAFF.

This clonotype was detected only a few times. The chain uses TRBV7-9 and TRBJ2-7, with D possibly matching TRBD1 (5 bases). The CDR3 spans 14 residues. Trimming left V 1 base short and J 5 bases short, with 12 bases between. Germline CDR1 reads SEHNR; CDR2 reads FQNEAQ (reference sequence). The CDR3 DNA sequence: TGTGCCAGCAGCTTAGTGGCTGGGGCCGACGAGCAGTACTTC. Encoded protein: CASSLVAGADEQYF.

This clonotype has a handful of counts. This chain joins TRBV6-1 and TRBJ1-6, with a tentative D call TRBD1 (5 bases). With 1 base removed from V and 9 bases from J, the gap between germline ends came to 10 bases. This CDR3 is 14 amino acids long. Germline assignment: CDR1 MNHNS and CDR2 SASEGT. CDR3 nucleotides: TGTGCCAGCAGTGAAGGATTTGACAGTTCACCCCTCCACTTT. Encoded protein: CASSEGFDSSPLHF.

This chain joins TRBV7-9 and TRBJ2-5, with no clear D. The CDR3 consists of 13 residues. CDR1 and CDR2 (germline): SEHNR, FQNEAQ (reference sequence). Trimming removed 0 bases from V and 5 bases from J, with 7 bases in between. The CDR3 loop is CASSLAGIETQYF. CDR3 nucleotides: TGTGCCAGCAGCTTAGCTGGGATTGAGACCCAGTACTTC.

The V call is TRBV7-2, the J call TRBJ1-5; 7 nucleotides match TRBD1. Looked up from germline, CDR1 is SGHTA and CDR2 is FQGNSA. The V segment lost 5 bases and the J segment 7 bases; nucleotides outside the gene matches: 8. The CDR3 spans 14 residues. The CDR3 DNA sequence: TGTGCCAGCAGCCCAGACAGGGACGGCCAGCCCCAGCATTTT. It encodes CASSPDRDGQPQHF.

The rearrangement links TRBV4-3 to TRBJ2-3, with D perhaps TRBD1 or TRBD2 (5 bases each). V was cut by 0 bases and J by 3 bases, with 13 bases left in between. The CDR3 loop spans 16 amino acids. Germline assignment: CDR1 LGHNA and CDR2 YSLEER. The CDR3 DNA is TGCGCCAGCAGCCAAGAAGGGGCCGGAGGAACAGATACGCAGTATTTT. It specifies CASSQEGAGGTDTQYF.

The CDR3: CASSPNQNSQETQYF. As DNA, the CDR3 is TGTGCCAGCTCACCGAACCAGAACAGTCAAGAGACCCAGTACTTC. The V call is TRBV18, the J call TRBJ2-5; D is uncertain. The CDR3 is 15 amino acids. V was clipped by 3 bases and J by 2 bases, with 13 bases between them. From germline, CDR1 is KGHSH and CDR2 LQKENI.

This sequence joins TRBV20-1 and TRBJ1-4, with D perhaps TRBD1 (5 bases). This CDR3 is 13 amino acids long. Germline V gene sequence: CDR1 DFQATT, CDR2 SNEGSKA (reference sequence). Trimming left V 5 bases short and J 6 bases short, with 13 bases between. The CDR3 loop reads CSARRRVYEKLFF. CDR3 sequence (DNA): TGCAGTGCTCGACGCAGGGTCTATGAAAAACTGTTTTTT.

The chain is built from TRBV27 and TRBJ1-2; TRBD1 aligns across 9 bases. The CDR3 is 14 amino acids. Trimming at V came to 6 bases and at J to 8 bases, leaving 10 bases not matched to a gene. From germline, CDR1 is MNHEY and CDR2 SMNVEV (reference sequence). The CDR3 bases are TGTGCCAGCAGATGGACAGGGGAAAGAGGCGGCTACACCTTC. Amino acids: CASRWTGERGGYTF.

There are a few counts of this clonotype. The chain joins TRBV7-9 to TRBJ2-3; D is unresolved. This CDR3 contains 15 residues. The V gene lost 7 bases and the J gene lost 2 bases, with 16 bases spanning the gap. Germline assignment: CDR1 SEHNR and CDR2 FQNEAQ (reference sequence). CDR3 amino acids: CASTPSGGNTDTQYF. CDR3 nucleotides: TGTGCCAGCACCCCCTCGGGTGGAAACACAGATACGCAGTATTTT.

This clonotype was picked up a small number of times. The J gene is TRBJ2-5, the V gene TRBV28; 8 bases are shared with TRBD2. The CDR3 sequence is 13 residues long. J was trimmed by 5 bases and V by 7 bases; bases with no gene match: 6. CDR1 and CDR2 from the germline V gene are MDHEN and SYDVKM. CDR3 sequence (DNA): TGTGCCAGCACCCCAGCGGGGGTGGAGACCCAGTACTTC. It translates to CASTPAGVETQYF.